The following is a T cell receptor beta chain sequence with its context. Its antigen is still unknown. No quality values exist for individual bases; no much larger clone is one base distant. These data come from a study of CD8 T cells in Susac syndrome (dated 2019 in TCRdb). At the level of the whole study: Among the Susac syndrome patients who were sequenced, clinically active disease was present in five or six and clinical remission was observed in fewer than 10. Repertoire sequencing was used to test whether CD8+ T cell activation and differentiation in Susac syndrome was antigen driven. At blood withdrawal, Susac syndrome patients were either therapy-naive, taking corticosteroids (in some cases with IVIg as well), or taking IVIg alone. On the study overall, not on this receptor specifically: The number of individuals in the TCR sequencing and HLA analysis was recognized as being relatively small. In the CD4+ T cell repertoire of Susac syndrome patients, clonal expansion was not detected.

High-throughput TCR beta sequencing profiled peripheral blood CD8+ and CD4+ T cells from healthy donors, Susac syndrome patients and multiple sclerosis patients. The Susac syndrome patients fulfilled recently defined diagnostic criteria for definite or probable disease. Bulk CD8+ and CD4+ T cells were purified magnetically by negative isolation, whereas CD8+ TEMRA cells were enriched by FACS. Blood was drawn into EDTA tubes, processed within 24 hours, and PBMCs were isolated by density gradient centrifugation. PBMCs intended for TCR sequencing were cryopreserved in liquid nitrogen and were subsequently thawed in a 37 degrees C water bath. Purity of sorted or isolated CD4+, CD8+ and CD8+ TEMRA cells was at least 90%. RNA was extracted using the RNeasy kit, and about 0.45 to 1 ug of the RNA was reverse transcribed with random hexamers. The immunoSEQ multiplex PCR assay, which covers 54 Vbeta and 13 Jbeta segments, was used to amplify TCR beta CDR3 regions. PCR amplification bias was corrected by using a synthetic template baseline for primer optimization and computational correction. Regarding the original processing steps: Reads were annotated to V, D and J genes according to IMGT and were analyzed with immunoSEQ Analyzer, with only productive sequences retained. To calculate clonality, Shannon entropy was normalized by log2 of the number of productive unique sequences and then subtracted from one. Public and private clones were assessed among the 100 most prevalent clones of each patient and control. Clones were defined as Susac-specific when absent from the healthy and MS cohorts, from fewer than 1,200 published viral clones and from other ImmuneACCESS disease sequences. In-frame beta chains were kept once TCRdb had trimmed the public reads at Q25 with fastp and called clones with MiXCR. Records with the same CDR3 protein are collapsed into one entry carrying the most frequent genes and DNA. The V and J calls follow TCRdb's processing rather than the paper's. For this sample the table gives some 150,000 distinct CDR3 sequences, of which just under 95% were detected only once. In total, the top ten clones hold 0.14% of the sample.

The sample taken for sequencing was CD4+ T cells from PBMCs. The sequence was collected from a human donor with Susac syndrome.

The nucleotides are TGTGCCTGGAGTGTAGGAGGGGGCGGTGGGACTGAAGCTTTCTTT. Its protein is CAWSVGGGGGTEAFF. The chain links TRBV30 with TRBJ1-1; 7 central bases correspond to TRBD1. Trimming takes 0 bases off V and 5 bases off J; junction bases not matched to a gene: 9. CDR1 GTSNPN and CDR2 SVGIG are derived from the germline V gene (reference sequence). The CDR3 has 15 amino acids, counting the end cysteine and phenylalanine. The sequence is cut down to CDR3 DNA, 45 bases in frame from base 1.